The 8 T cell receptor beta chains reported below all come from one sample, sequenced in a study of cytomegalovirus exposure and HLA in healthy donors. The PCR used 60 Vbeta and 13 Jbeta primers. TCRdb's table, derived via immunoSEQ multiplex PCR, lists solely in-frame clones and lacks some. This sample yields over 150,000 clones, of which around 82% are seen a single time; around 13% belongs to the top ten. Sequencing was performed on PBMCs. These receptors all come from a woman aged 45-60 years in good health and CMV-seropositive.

In DNA form, the CDR3 reads TGCGCCAGCACCACGGGACAGGGGGCGGAGTACGAGCAGTACTTC. This encodes CASTTGQGAEYEQYF. V and J are TRBV5-1 and TRBJ2-7; 12 nucleotides agree with TRBD1. Germline trimming cut 6 bases from V and 4 bases from J; bases unmatched to any gene: 8. This CDR3 contains 15 residues. Germline CDR1 SGHRS, CDR2 YFSETQ.

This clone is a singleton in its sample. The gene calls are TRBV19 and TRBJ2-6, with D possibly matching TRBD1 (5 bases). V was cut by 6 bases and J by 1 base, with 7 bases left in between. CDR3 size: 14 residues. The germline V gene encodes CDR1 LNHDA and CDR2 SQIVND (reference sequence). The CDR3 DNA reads TGTGCCAGTAGGGACATTTCTGGGGCCAACGTCCTGACTTTC. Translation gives CASRDISGANVLTF. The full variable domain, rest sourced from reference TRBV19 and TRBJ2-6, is DGGITQSPKYLFRKEGQNVTLSCEQNLNHDAMYWYRQDPGQGLRLIYYSQIVNDFQKGDIAEGYSVSREKKESFPLTVTSAQKNPTAFYLCASRDISGANVLTFGAGSRLTVL.

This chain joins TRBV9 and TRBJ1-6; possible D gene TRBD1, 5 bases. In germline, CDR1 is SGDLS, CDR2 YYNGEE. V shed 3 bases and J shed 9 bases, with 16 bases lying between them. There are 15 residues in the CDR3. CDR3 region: CASSEGLQTVSPLHF. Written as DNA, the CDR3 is TGTGCCAGCAGCGAGGGTTTACAGACAGTTTCACCCCTCCACTTT.

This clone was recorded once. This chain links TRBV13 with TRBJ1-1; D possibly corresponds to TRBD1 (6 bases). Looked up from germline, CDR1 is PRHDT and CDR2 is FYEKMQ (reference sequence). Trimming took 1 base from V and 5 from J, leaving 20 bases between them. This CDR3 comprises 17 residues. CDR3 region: CASSLVIFGGLGTEAFF. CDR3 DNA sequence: TGTGCCAGCAGCTTAGTCATTTTCGGGGGGCTAGGAACTGAAGCTTTCTTT.

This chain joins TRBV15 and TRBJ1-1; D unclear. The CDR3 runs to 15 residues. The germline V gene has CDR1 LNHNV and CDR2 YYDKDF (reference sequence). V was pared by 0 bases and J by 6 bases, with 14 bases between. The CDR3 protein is CATSRDRGGRPEAFF. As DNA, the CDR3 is TGTGCCACCAGCAGAGATCGGGGAGGGAGGCCTGAAGCTTTCTTT. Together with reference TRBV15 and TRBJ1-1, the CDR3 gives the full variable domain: DAMVIQNPRYQVTQFGKPVTLSCSQTLNHNVMYWYQQKSSQAPKLLFHYYDKDFNNEADTPDNFQSRRPNTSFCFLDIRSPGLGDTAMYLCATSRDRGGRPEAFFGQGTRLTVV.

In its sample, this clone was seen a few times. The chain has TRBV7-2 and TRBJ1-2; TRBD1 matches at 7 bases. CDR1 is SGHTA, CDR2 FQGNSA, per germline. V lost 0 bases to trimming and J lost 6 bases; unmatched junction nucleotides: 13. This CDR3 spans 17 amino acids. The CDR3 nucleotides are TGTGCCAGCAGCTTAGCCGCGGCGAGGGGGCGAGTCGATGGCTACACCTTC. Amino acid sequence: CASSLAAARGRVDGYTF.

CDR3 sequence: CASSGAWLAFF. CDR3 coding DNA: TGTGCCAGCAGTGGGGCTTGGCTGGCTTTCTTT. The chain joins TRBV11-2 to TRBJ1-1; D possibly corresponds to TRBD1 (5 bases). Germline V gene sequence: CDR1 SGHAT, CDR2 FQNNGV. This CDR3 region has 11 residues. The V gene lost 6 bases and the J gene lost 11 bases, with 13 bases spanning the gap.

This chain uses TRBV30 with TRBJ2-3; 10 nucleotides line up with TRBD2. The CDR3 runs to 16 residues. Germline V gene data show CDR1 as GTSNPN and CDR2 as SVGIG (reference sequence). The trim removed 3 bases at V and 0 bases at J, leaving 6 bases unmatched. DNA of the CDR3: TGTGCCTGGAGCCTCGGACTAGCGGAGAGCACAGATACGCAGTATTTT. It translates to CAWSLGLAESTDTQYF.